This is a list of T cell receptor beta chains from one sample in a study of liver allograft versus peripheral blood T cells. TCRdb passed the reads through MiXCR, listing each CDR3 protein once. Found here are roughly 5,000 distinct CDR3 sequences, 15% to 20% of them singletons; the top ten hold about 9.4%. All receptors derive from a human patient who had a liver transplant. Some of these T cells may belong to the graft donor. The CDR3 runs from the conserved cysteine through the conserved F or W. A D gene is named only where the DNA matches it firmly.

d_call j_call v_call cdr3_aa
- TRBJ1-5 TRBV18 CASSPASRGGSNQPQHF
TRBD2 TRBJ2-3 TRBV12-3/TRBV12-4 CASSPGLDWYTDTQYF
- TRBJ2-1 TRBV18 CASSPLFGLSGFPSDNEQFF
TRBD2 TRBJ2-5 TRBV5-1 CASSFSGGPAETQYF
- TRBJ2-1 TRBV20-1 CSARGRSYNEQFF
- TRBJ2-7 TRBV7-2 CASSSGAGEQYF
TRBD1 TRBJ1-1 TRBV14 CASSAQTGAEAFF
- TRBJ2-1 TRBV5-4 CASSLDGRSYNEQFF
- TRBJ2-2 TRBV2 CASSLGQPNTGELFF
TRBD1 TRBJ1-1 TRBV27 CASSPRSPTGGIEAFF
- TRBJ1-1 TRBV5-6 CASSPLDDTEAFF
- TRBJ2-2 TRBV7-3 CASSLRGGSNTGELFF
TRBD1 TRBJ1-2 TRBV10-3 CAISEFNRGNGYTF
- TRBJ2-3 TRBV5-4 CASSLWSSGQTDTQYF
TRBD2 TRBJ2-2 TRBV27 CASKLAGVTGELFF
- TRBJ2-2 TRBV5-5 CASSLLTGGGELFF
- TRBJ2-7 TRBV19 CASSIPNSYEQYF
- TRBJ1-4 TRBV4-1 CASSQDSIYRFGEKLFF